These 8 T cell receptor beta chains were sequenced from one sample in a study of CD8 T cells in ankylosing spondylitis. Study-level points and caveats: A motif of roughly 8 highly homologous TCR beta variants was seen as apparently characteristic of ankylosing spondylitis blood.

Antigens for these TCRs are unknown. TCRdb used MiXCR to reprocess the 5' RACE reads, holding one entry per CDR3 protein. Among approximately 550,000 distinct CDR3 sequences, about an eighth were seen once, and the ten largest hold over 6.5%. The specimen was blood, either unsorted or a sorted T cell fraction (not recorded which). These receptors were obtained from a male donor with ankylosing spondylitis.

The V call is TRBV20-1, the J call TRBJ1-2, with a weak D call TRBD1 (5 bases). The CDR3 is made up of 13 amino acids. Trimming shortened V by 6 bases and J by 9 bases, and 20 bases separated the two germline ends. Germline loops: CDR1 DFQATT, CDR2 SNEGSKA (reference sequence). As DNA, the CDR3 is TGCAGTGCCTATGGGGGACCTTCCTACAGCTACACCTTC. It encodes CSAYGGPSYSYTF.

This clonotype was seen a few times. CDR3 sequence (DNA): TGTGCCAGCAGCTTATGGACTAGCGGGGGTCGAGATACGCAGTATTTT. It is translated as CASSLWTSGGRDTQYF. The chain links TRBV7-9 to TRBJ2-3, with 13 bases identical to TRBD2. V was clipped by 2 bases and J by 5 bases; unmatched bases: 4. Looked up from germline, CDR1 is SEHNR and CDR2 is FQNEAQ (reference sequence). This CDR3 is 16 amino acids long.

This clonotype was found many times. V gene TRBV28 combines with J gene TRBJ1-1, with a possible D match to TRBD1 (6 bases). Germline assignment: CDR1 MDHEN and CDR2 SYDVKM. V dropped 8 bases and J dropped 1 base, with 14 bases sitting between them. CDR3 length: 14 amino acids. The CDR3, as DNA: TGTGCCAGCCCTCCCTCAGGGGAGAACACTGAAGCTTTCTTT. Its translation is CASPPSGENTEAFF.

This clonotype was found many times. The CDR3 bases are TGTGCCACCTCAAACCCACCAGCCCTCTATGGCTACACCTTC. Protein: CATSNPPALYGYTF. This rearrangement joins TRBV6-1 to TRBJ1-2, with unresolved D. CDR3 length: 14 amino acids. CDR1 is MNHNS, CDR2 SASEGT, per germline. V was shortened by 10 bases and J by 4 bases, with 19 bases between the two germline ends.

This clonotype appeared a few times. V usage is TRBV27 and J usage is TRBJ1-1; no reliable D call. Trimming stripped 4 bases from V and 3 bases from J, with 12 bases between. CDR3 length: 14 amino acids. Germline-derived CDR1 and CDR2 are MNHEY and SMNVEV (reference sequence). Here the CDR3 reads CASSYRVGYTEAFF. The CDR3 nucleotides read TGTGCCAGCAGTTATCGGGTAGGGTACACTGAAGCTTTCTTT.

The CDR3 reads CASRTGFVGEQYF. The CDR3, as DNA: TGTGCCAGCAGGACAGGATTTGTCGGCGAGCAGTACTTC. V gene TRBV2 combines with J gene TRBJ2-7; a possible D gene is TRBD1 (6 bases). The CDR3 runs 13 residues. Germline lookup yields CDR1 SNHLY and CDR2 FYNNEI. Trimming took off 6 bases at V and 6 bases at J, with 15 bases between the two ends.

This clonotype was detected only a few times. The chain uses TRBV10-3 and TRBJ2-3; 13 bases are shared with TRBD2. The CDR3 is 18 residues long. CDR1 is ENHRY, CDR2 SYGVKD, per germline. V shed 1 base and J 1 base; nucleotides not matched to a gene: 5. CDR3 nucleotides: TGTGCCATCAGTGAGTTGTGGACTAGCGGGAGAGGCACAGATACGCAGTATTTT. Residues: CAISELWTSGRGTDTQYF.

The chain employs TRBV6-1 and TRBJ2-3, with TRBD2 identical over 8 bases. The CDR3 is 17 residues long. V lost 6 bases to trimming and J lost 0 bases; unmatched junction nucleotides: 11. Germline V gene sequence: CDR1 MNHNS, CDR2 SASEGT. CDR3: CASRDTLAGTSTDTQYF. The DNA of the CDR3 is TGTGCCAGCAGAGACACCCTAGCGGGTACTAGCACAGATACGCAGTATTTT.